This T cell receptor beta chain was sequenced for a study of T-cell memory formation after mild COVID-19. This clonotype was detected many times. This CDR3 has 16 amino acids. V was clipped by 2 bases and J by 1 base; unmatched bases: 1. The V gene's germline CDR1 is SGHDT and CDR2 YYEEEE. Via MiXCR, TCRdb re-called the 5' RACE reads, giving one row per CDR3 protein. The sample lists about 610,000 distinct CDR3 sequences, around 16% occurring once. The source is an adult woman who had mild COVID-19 (a few samples of this study predate the infection). Cell type and time point are not known. Sequenced sample: PBMCs or a T cell subset sorted from them (not recorded which). V is TRBV5-6 and J is TRBJ2-2; 11 nucleotides line up with TRBD2. The CDR3 DNA is TGTGCCAGCAGCTTAACTAGCGGGGGGAACACCGGGGAGCTGTTTTTT. Its protein product is CASSLTSGGNTGELFF.